This T cell receptor beta chain was identified during a study of cytomegalovirus exposure and HLA in healthy donors. Whole-study results and caveats: It was reportedly the case that the classifier diagnosed cytomegalovirus status with high specificity and sensitivity.

On this clone itself: Its cognate antigen is unknown.

The CDR3 has 15 amino acids. CDR1 and CDR2 (germline): SGHNT, YYREEE (reference sequence). With 5 bases removed from V and 5 bases from J, the gap between germline ends came to 19 bases. Method: immunoSEQ multiplex PCR; TCRdb's copy keeps in-frame clones and lacks some. The sample yields 110,000 to 150,000 clones, about 94% seen once. Separate from the approximately 670-subject first cohort was the roughly 130-subject validation cohort, to which the donors belonged. J is TRBJ1-2 and V is TRBV5-4, with D maybe TRBD1 (5 bases). Material for sequencing was PBMCs. This receptor was obtained from a man between 18 and 35 years old in good health and CMV-seropositive. The CDR3 loop reads CASRLARGAGYGYTF. CDR3 sequence (DNA): TGTGCCAGCAGACTAGCGAGGGGCGCGGGATATGGCTACACCTTC. Drawing the rest from reference TRBV5-4 and TRBJ1-2, the complete variable domain is ETGVTQSPTHLIKTRGQQVTLRCSSQSGHNTVSWYQQALGQGPQFIFQYYREEENGRGNFPPRFSGLQFPNYSSELNVNALELDDSALYLCASRLARGAGYGYTFGSGTRLTVV.